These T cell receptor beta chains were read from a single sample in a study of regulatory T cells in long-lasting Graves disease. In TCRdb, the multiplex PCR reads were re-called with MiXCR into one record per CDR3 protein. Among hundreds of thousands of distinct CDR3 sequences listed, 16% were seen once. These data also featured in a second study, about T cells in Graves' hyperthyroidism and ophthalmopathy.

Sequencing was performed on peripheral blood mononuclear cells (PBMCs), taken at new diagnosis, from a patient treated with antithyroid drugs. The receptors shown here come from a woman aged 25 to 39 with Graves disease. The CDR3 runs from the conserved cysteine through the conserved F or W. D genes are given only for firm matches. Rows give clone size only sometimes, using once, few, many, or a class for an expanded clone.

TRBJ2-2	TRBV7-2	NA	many	CASSLGGKGSGELFF
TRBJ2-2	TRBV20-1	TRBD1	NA	CSARPAGGLYTGKLFF
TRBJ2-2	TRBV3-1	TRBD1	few	CASWAGQGGELFF
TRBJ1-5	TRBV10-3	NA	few	CAIRSVGQPQHF
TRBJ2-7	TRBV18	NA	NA	CASSPRLLEQYF
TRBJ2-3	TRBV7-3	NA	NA	CASSKPDGANTQYF
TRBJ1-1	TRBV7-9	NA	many	CASSFEGPGGAFF
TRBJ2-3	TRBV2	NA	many	CASSRRALLGLSTDTQYF
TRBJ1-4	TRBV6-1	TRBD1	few	CASLSGTGREKLFF
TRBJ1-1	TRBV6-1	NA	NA	CASIERGSDTEAFF
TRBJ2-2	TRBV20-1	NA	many	CSARGFTGELFF
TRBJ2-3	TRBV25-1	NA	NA	CASSDLSRWRGQADTQYF
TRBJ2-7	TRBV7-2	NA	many	CASSLAVGSGYEQYF
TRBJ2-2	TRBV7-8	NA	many	CASSPGGANTGELFF
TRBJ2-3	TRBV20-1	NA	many	CSAATQLTDTQYF
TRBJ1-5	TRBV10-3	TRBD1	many	CAISETPRDRQFF
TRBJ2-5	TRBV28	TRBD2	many	CASSHGTSGQETQYF
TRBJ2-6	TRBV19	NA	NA	CASSISSSGANVLTF
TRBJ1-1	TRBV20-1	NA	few	CSARSRDTEAFF
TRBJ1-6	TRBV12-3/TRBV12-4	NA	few	CASSPLTTFFLHF
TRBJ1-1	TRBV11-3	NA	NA	CASSFTGNNEAFF
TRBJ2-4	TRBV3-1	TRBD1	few	CASSQDPDRGFKNIQYF
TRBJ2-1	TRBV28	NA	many	CASSYVLEGLLSRFF
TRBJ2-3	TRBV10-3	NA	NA	CAIKPGVSTDTQYF
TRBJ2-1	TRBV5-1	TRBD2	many	CASSLARGDEQFF
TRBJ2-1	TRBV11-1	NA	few	CASSLLSVSSNEQFF
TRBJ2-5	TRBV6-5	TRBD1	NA	CASSYLGTGAPTQYF
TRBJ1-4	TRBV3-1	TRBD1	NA	CASSLQGEGAREKLFF
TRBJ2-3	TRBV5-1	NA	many	CASSLVGNLGDTQYF
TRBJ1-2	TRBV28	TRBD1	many	CASSLLPTGNRNYGYTF
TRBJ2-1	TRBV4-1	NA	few	CASSQVLGQFQSNEQFF
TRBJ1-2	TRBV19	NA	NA	CASKMGGATSYGYTF